The sequence of this T cell receptor beta chain was determined in a study of blood T cell repertoires in COVID-19. Original analysis: Reference gene primer amplification yielded estimated nucleated cell counts. Using immunoSEQ multiplex PCR, the repertoire was profiled, and TCRdb retains in-frame clones only, with some absent. V, J and clone size were drawn from that table, and D and trimming were deduced from the DNA. The sample lists around 500,000 clones, 85% to 90% occurring once. Donors in Cohort 3 counted as recovered after two negative PCRs, clearance, or symptom resolution. This CDR3 region has 14 residues. The V gene end was trimmed by 5 bases and the J gene end by 4 bases; junction bases not matched to a gene: 6. The germline V gene has CDR1 LNHDA and CDR2 SQIVND (reference sequence).

V and J are TRBV19 and TRBJ1-2; 8 nucleotides agree with TRBD1. This TCR came from a middle-aged woman who had recovered from COVID-19. The sequencing input was PBMCs or T cells enriched from blood (not recorded which). The CDR3 region has the DNA TGTGCCAGTAGTCCGCTGGACAGGGCCTATGGCTACACCTTC. This codes for CASSPLDRAYGYTF.